The next 6 T cell receptor beta chains were all read from a single sample in a study of cytomegalovirus exposure and HLA in healthy donors. 13 Jbeta primers and 60 Vbeta primers were used for the PCR. Measured with immunoSEQ multiplex PCR; TCRdb has only the in-frame clones, and not every one. The sample shows roughly 150,000 clones, around four fifths of them seen only once. Sequenced material: PBMCs. Receptors were obtained from a young man in good health.

The gene calls are TRBV7-9 and TRBJ1-2, with TRBD1 identical over 7 bases. This CDR3 is 16 amino acids long. With V trimmed by 0 bases and J by 5 bases, 9 bases remained unmatched. The germline CDR1 and CDR2 sequences are SEHNR and FQNEAQ (reference sequence). The CDR3 protein is CASSLAPQGQQYGYTF. CDR3 nucleotides: TGTGCCAGCAGCTTAGCTCCGCAGGGACAGCAGTATGGCTACACCTTC.

The CDR3 is CASSARLANTGELFF. The CDR3, as DNA: TGTGCCAGCAGCGCTAGGCTAGCGAACACCGGGGAGCTGTTTTTT. This rearrangement joins TRBV14 to TRBJ2-2; no clear D gene. CDR1 and CDR2 (germline): SGHDN, FVKESK. The CDR3 length is 15 residues. Deletions cut 5 bases from V and 0 bases from J, with 10 bases between.

The chain has TRBV6-1 and TRBJ2-1, with 9 bases matching TRBD1. V lost 2 bases, J lost 2 bases, and 1 base stayed unmatched. CDR3 size: 15 residues. Germline CDR1 reads MNHNS; CDR2 reads SASEGT. The CDR3 region is CASSERQGAYNEQFF. The CDR3 DNA sequence: TGTGCCAGCAGTGAACGACAGGGGGCCTACAATGAGCAGTTCTTC.

V gene TRBV6-1 combines with J gene TRBJ2-2; D is perhaps TRBD2 (7 bases). This CDR3 region has 15 residues. V was cut by 11 bases and J by 5 bases, with 21 bases left in between. The germline CDR1 and CDR2 sequences are MNHNS and SASEGT. In DNA form, the CDR3 reads TGTGCCGGGGGGGCGGGCCCGCTGGAGACCGGGGAGCTGTTTTTT. Translation gives CAGGAGPLETGELFF.

This clone has only a few counts. The chain links TRBV5-1 to TRBJ2-7, with 7 bases identical to TRBD2. Germline V gives CDR1 SGHRS, CDR2 YFSETQ. J gave up 2 bases and V 2 bases, and 4 bases lay outside the gene matches. This CDR3 region has 14 residues. The CDR3 is CASSLTGLAYEQYF. For the CDR3, the DNA is TGCGCCAGCAGCTTAACCGGACTAGCCTACGAGCAGTACTTC.

This chain joins TRBV28 and TRBJ1-6; D unresolved. CDR3 length equals 9 residues. V gave up 8 bases and J gave up 13 bases, with 6 bases separating them. CDR1 and CDR2 from the germline V gene are MDHEN and SYDVKM. This CDR3 is CASSEPLHF. The CDR3 bases are TGTGCCAGCTCTGAGCCCCTCCACTTT.